Included here is one TCR beta chain sequence, with context. Its antigen is unidentified. This entry is derived from a study of chemoradiotherapy in HPV16-positive cancers. Notes on the study in general: Better recurrence-free survival went with HPV-responsive T-cell expansion in HPV16-positive patients.

TCRdb's copy holds only in-frame clones and misses some; the assay was immunoSEQ multiplex PCR. The table has fewer than 30,000 clones, 90% to 95% seen once; the top ten hold 22%. Germline CDR1 is MNHEY and CDR2 is SMNVEV (reference sequence). The CDR3 totals 13 residues. Between the trimmed V and J ends, which lost 8 bases and 2 bases, there was a span of 13 bases. Repeated repertoire sampling spanned the course of chemoradiotherapy. This TCR came from a human donor with HPV-associated anogenital cancer. The source material was blood, sampled from a patient who underwent chemoradiotherapy. The genes are TRBV27 and TRBJ2-7, with D hard to call. The CDR3 DNA reads TGTGCCAGCTCCAACGGCCCTACCTACGAGCAGTACTTC. Translated, it gives CASSNGPTYEQYF.